This T cell receptor beta chain appears in the sequencing data of a study of blood T cells in healthy people across ages. Study conclusions and caveats: A strong correlation between TCR beta diversity and naive T cell percentage was seen.

Through a sample-barcoded 5' primer and a J-beta primer mix, a second PCR was run for 7 to 11 cycles. TCRdb ran MiXCR on the 5' RACE reads and lists one entry per CDR3 protein. The sample shows 1,800,000 or so distinct CDR3 sequences, more than 35% of them seen only once. Comments on this clonotype: Its antigen remains unidentified. An end of the junction does not agree with germline; a read error may underlie this.

The CDR3 covers 14 residues. In germline, CDR1 is SQVTM, CDR2 ANQGSEA. Per sample, a minimum of 6.5 million PBMCs were isolated. The sequence derives from a human donor in good health. The chain combines TRBV29-1 with TRBJ2-1; tentative D call: TRBD1 (5 bases). The sample taken for sequencing was blood. CDR3 region: CSLRQSNTYSEQFF. The CDR3 DNA reads as TGCAGCCTTAGACAGTCCAATACCTACAGTGAGCAGTTCTTC.